These 11 T cell receptor beta chains share one sample of origin, sequenced in a study of radiotherapy plus CTLA-4 blockade in lung cancer. Assay used: immunoSEQ multiplex PCR; TCRdb lists only in-frame clones, some missing. The sample includes around 82,000 clones, around 86% of them seen just once. The input for sequencing was peripheral blood, taken from a patient treated with radiotherapy plus ipilimumab. All receptors derive from a human donor with non-small cell lung cancer that progressed on radiotherapy plus ipilimumab.

To note about this clone: Other DNA sequences from this sample encode an identical CDR3 as well. The genes are TRBV30 and TRBJ1-1, with 7 positions matching TRBD1. Trimming cost V 6 bases and J 11 bases; bases outside gene matches: 15. Germline lookup yields CDR1 GTSNPN and CDR2 SVGIG (reference sequence). This CDR3 is 13 amino acids long. The CDR3 sequence is CACPGTAAREAFF. Here the CDR3 DNA reads TGTGCCTGTCCCGGGACAGCGGCCCGTGAGGCTTTCTTT.

The chain couples TRBV7-2 to TRBJ1-5; D is ambiguous. This CDR3 contains 17 residues. Germline CDR1 reads SGHTA; CDR2 reads FQGNSA. Between the trimmed V and J ends, which lost 4 bases and 0 bases, there was a span of 16 bases. CDR3 bases: TGTGCCAGCAGCTCTAGCCCACAGCGTTATAGCAATCAGCCCCAGCATTTT. Protein sequence: CASSSSPQRYSNQPQHF. The whole variable domain, remainder taken from reference TRBV7-2 and TRBJ1-5, is GAGVSQSPSNKVTEKGKDVELRCDPISGHTALYWYRQSLGQGLEFLIYFQGNSAPDKSGLPSDRFSAERTGGSVSTLTIQRTQQEDSAVYLCASSSSPQRYSNQPQHFGDGTRLSIL.

This clone was recorded a few times. This chain joins TRBV27 and TRBJ1-5; 10 bases are shared with TRBD1. With 5 bases clipped from V and 6 bases from J, the junction kept 7 bases outside the gene matches. The CDR3 has 15 residues. Per germline, CDR1 MNHEY and CDR2 SMNVEV (reference sequence). CDR3 in amino acids: CASSPQRQGAQPQHF. The CDR3 nucleotides are TGTGCCAGCAGTCCCCAACGACAGGGGGCTCAGCCCCAGCATTTT.

This clone has only a few counts. The V and J genes are TRBV4-3 and TRBJ2-7; D is unresolved. The CDR3 is made up of 15 amino acids. Germline lookup yields CDR1 LGHNA and CDR2 YSLEER. Trimming took off 1 base at V and 3 bases at J, with 13 bases between the two ends. The CDR3 loop reads CASSQAENSFYEQYF. The DNA for the CDR3 is TGCGCCAGCAGCCAAGCCGAGAACAGCTTCTACGAGCAGTACTTC.

This chain joins TRBV9 and TRBJ2-2; D perhaps matches TRBD2 (6 bases). CDR1 and CDR2 (germline): SGDLS, YYNGEE. Deletions cut 2 bases from V and 2 bases from J, with 13 bases between. CDR3 length: 16 residues. In DNA, the CDR3 is TGTGCCAGCAGCGTGATAGCGGAACAAAACACCGGGGAGCTGTTTTTT. Amino acids: CASSVIAEQNTGELFF.

CDR3 bases: TGTGCCAGCTCACGGGACAGGGGAGTCACTGAAGCTTTCTTT. The encoded protein is CASSRDRGVTEAFF. V and J are TRBV18 and TRBJ1-1, with TRBD1 matching over 10 bases. J was trimmed by 4 bases and V by 4 bases; bases with no gene match: 3. The CDR3 contains 14 residues. Germline V gene data show CDR1 as KGHSH and CDR2 as LQKENI.

The chain joins TRBV10-3 to TRBJ2-1; tentatively, D is TRBD2 (6 bases). The V end lost 10 bases, the J end lost 5 bases, and 18 bases lay between the germline ends. The CDR3 is 14 residues long. CDR1 and CDR2 from the germline V gene are ENHRY and SYGVKD. The CDR3 loop is CATARSSVNNEQFF. The CDR3 DNA reads as TGTGCCACGGCCCGGTCTAGCGTAAACAATGAGCAGTTCTTC.

The rearrangement links TRBV11-2 to TRBJ2-2; D is ambiguous. CDR3 length equals 14 residues. Trimming removed 2 bases from V and 6 bases from J, with 10 bases in between. Germline CDR1 is SGHAT and CDR2 is FQNNGV. CDR3 protein: CASSLSTGAGELFF. The CDR3 nucleotides are TGTGCCAGCAGCTTATCCACTGGAGCCGGGGAGCTGTTTTTT.

The chain links TRBV7-2 to TRBJ1-2, with D unresolved. The CDR3 covers 12 residues. CDR1 and CDR2 from the germline V gene are SGHTA and FQGNSA. V gave up 1 base and J gave up 1 base, with 1 base separating them. The CDR3 DNA sequence: TGTGCCAGCAGCTTAGTTAACTATGGCTACACCTTC. It translates to CASSLVNYGYTF.

This chain joins TRBV5-1 and TRBJ2-5; 12 positions match TRBD2. J gave up 2 bases and V 6 bases, and 2 bases lay outside the gene matches. The CDR3 runs to 14 residues. Looked up from germline, CDR1 is SGHRS and CDR2 is YFSETQ. The CDR3 loop is CASTLAGGQETQYF. The CDR3 DNA reads as TGCGCCAGCACACTAGCGGGGGGTCAAGAGACCCAGTACTTC.

This chain uses TRBV10-2 with TRBJ1-2; a possible D gene is TRBD1 (5 bases). The CDR3 is made up of 14 amino acids. Trimming took off 4 bases at V and 4 bases at J, with 13 bases between the two ends. Germline V lookup: CDR1 WSHSY, CDR2 SAAADI. CDR3 nucleotides: TGCGCCAGCAGTGGCATGGGGGTGGGCTATGGCTACACCTTC. Translation gives CASSGMGVGYGYTF.